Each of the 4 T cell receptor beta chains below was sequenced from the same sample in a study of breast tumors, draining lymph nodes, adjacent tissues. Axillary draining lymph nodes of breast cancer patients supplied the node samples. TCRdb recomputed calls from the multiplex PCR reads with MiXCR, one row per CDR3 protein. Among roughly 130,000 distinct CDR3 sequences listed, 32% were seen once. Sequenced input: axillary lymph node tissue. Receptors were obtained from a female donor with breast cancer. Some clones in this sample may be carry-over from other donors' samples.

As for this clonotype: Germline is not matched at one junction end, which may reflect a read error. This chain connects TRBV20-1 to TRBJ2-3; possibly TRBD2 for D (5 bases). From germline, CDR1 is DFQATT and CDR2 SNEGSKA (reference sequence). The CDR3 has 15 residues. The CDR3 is CSARSRDPGTDTLYF. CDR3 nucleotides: TGCAGTGCTAGATCACGGGATCCCGGCACAGATACGCTGTATTTT.

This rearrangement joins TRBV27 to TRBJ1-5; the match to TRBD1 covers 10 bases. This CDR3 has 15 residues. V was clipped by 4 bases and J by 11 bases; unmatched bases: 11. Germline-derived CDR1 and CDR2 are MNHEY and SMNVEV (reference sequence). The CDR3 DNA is TGTGCCAGCAGTTCAAGACAGGGGGCCCGCCCAGCCCAGCATTTT. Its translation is CASSSRQGARPAQHF.

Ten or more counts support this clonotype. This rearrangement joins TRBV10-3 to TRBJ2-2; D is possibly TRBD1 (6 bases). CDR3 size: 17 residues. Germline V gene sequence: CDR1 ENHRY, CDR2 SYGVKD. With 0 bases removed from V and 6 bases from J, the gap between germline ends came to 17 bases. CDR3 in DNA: TGTGCCATCAGTGAGTCGACGAGGGCAGGGGAGTCCGGGGAGCTGTTTTTT. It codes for CAISESTRAGESGELFF.

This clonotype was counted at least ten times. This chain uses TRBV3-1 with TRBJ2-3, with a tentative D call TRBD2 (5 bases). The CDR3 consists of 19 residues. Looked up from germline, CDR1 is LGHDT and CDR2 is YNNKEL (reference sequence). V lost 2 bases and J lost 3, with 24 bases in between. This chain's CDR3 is CASSQYRGFGERRTDTQYF. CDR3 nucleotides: TGTGCCAGCAGCCAATATAGAGGATTCGGGGAGAGAAGAACAGATACGCAGTATTTT.